This T cell receptor beta chain originates from a study of T-cell reconstitution after alpha-beta-depleted transplantation in children. Study results and limitations: Most T-cell counts and diversity one year after the transplant came from T cells that were newly produced. Recipient T cells and thymic progenitors that survived gave rise to the high TCRbeta diversity observed at day 60 in some patients. The study reportedly traced alpha-beta T cells about two months after transplant to several hundred expanded graft clones.

At least ten counts were recorded for this clonotype. Its antigen is as yet unknown. During its preparation, the TCRbeta library received unique molecular identifiers. TCRdb itself ran the PCR reads through MiXCR, one entry per CDR3 protein. The sample lists more than 40,000 distinct CDR3 sequences, around 8.8% occurring once. The J segment lost 6 bases and the V segment lost 3 bases, leaving 9 bases of the junction unmatched. CDR1 and CDR2 from the germline V gene are DFQATT and SNEGSKA (reference sequence). This CDR3 is 16 amino acids long. Sequences were derived from PBMCs, mostly from graft donor cells, sampled 60 days after TCRalphabeta/CD19-depleted stem cell transplant. J is TRBJ1-6 and V is TRBV20-1; TRBD1 matches at 9 bases. The source is a male patient aged 2-15 years who had a stem cell transplant for chronic granulomatous disease, so the T cells may come from the graft donor. CDR3 in DNA: TGCAGTGCTAGGCTGGAAGGACAGGGGATTAATTCACCCCTCCACTTT. It specifies CSARLEGQGINSPLHF.